The present T cell receptor beta chain was sequenced within a study of identical twins. Regarding the study as a whole: Sharing of beta out-of-frame sequences by twins showed a weaker excess. Out-of-frame sharing of TCR alpha in monozygotic twins was underestimated by models.

CDR3 length: 15 residues. Trimming removed 4 bases at V and 0 bases at J, with 9 bases between. Germline V lookup: CDR1 SNHLY, CDR2 FYNNEI. One entry per CDR3 protein results from TCRdb running MiXCR on the 5' RACE reads. The sample records approximately 210,000 distinct CDR3 sequences, roughly a tenth being singletons. Of note for this clonotype: Its specificity is unknown.

Sample: memory (CD45RO+) T cells sorted from blood. The chain combines TRBV2 with TRBJ2-2; D unresolved. The receptor's source is a woman younger than 35 in good health. The CDR3: CASSGRFANTGELFF. The CDR3 DNA reads as TGTGCCAGCAGTGGGCGGTTCGCGAACACCGGGGAGCTGTTTTTT.